This T cell receptor beta chain comes out of a study of shared clonotypes between healthy human individuals. Study-wide results and caveats: Among non-shared clonotypes, generation probabilities were lower than among those shared by all four donors. Despite large depth, sorted-subset datasets appeared incompletely sequenced.

Clones were sequenced by immunoSEQ multiplex PCR, and TCRdb holds only the in-frame ones, with some missing. This table holds around 2.1 million clones, more than 90% found once. The CDR3 spans 15 residues. Per the germline V gene, CDR1 is SGHRS and CDR2 is YFSETQ. V was clipped by 1 base and J by 10 bases; unmatched bases: 6. A single count supports this clone. Its antigen is not identified. Source material: naive CD4+ T cells sorted from blood. The subset: CD45RA+ positively selected. The gene calls are TRBV5-1 and TRBJ1-6, with 9 bases lining up with TRBD1. This clonotype was sampled from a man aged 18 to 29 in good health. The CDR3, as DNA: TGCGCCAGCAGCTTGACGGGACAGGGTCGCTCACCCCTCCACTTT. Residues: CASSLTGQGRSPLHF.